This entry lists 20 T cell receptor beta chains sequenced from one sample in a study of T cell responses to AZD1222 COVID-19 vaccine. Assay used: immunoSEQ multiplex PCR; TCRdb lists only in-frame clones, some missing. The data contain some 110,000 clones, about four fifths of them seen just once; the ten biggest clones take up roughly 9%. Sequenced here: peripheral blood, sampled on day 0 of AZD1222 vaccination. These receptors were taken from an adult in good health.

This chain's CDR3 is CASTSSGVLTDTQYF. CDR3 sequence (DNA): TGTGCCAGCACCTCCTCGGGGGTACTCACAGATACGCAGTATTTT. The rearrangement joins TRBV28 to TRBJ2-3; possibly TRBD2 for D (6 bases). The CDR3 runs 15 residues. V dropped 7 bases and J dropped 2 bases, with 16 bases sitting between them. CDR1 and CDR2 (germline): MDHEN, SYDVKM.

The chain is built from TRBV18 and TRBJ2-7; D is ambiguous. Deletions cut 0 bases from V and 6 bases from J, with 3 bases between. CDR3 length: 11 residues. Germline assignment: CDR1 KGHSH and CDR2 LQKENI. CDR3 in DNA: TGTGCCAGCTCACCACCTGCCGAGCAGTACTTC. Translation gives CASSPPAEQYF.

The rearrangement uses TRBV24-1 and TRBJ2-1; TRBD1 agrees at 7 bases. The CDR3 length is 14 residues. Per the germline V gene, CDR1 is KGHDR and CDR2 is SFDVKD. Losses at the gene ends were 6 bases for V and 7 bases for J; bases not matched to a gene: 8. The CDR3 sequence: CATSKTGNRNEQFF. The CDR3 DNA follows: TGTGCCACCAGTAAGACAGGGAATAGGAATGAGCAGTTCTTC.

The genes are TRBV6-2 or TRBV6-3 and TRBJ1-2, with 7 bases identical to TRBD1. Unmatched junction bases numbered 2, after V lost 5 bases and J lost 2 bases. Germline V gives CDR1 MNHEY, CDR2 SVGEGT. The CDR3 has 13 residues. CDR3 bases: TGTGCCAGCAGTGACAGGGAAAACTATGGCTACACCTTC. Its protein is CASSDRENYGYTF.

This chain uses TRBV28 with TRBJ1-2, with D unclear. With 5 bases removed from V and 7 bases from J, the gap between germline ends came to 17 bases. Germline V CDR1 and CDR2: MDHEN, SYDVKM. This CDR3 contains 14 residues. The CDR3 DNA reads TGTGCCAGCAGTCCAGTTCGGGAGGGTGGTGGCTACACCTTC. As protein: CASSPVREGGGYTF.

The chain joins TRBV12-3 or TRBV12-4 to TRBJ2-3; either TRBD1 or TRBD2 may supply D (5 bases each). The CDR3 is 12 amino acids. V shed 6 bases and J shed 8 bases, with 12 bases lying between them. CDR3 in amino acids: CASSLRDGTQYF. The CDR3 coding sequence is TGTGCCAGCAGCCTCCGGGACGGTACGCAGTATTTT.

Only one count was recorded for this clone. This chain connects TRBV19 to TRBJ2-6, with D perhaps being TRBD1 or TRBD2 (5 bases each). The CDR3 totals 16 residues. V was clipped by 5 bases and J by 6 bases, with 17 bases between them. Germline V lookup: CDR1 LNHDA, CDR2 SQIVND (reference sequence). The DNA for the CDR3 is TGTGCCAGTAGTGCCCACGGTCTCGGGGCGGCCAACGTCCTGACTTTC. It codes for CASSAHGLGAANVLTF. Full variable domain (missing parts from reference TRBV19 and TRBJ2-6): DGGITQSPKYLFRKEGQNVTLSCEQNLNHDAMYWYRQDPGQGLRLIYYSQIVNDFQKGDIAEGYSVSREKKESFPLTVTSAQKNPTAFYLCASSAHGLGAANVLTFGAGSRLTVL.

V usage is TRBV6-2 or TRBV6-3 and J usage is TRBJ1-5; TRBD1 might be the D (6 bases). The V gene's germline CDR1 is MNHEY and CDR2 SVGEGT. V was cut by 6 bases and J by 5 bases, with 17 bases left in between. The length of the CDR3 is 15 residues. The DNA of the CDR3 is TGTGCCAGCAGCCCCCATAACAGGGCCCATCAGCCCCAGCATTTT. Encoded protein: CASSPHNRAHQPQHF.

CDR3 sequence (DNA): TGTGCCAGCAGAGAGAGGGGGACCCTGGTTTTAGCTTTCTTT. This sequence encodes CASRERGTLVLAFF. The chain carries TRBV6-5 and TRBJ1-1; the D gene is possibly TRBD1 (6 bases). CDR1 is MNHEY, CDR2 SVGAGI, per germline. The CDR3 length is 14 residues. With 6 bases removed from V and 10 bases from J, the gap between germline ends came to 21 bases.

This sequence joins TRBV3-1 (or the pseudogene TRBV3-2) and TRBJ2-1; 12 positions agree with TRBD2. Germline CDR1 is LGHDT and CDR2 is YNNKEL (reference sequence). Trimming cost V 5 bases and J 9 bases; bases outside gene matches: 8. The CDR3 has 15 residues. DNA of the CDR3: TGTGCCAGCAGCAAGCCGGGACTAGCGGGTGGTGAGCAGTTCTTC. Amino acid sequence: CASSKPGLAGGEQFF.

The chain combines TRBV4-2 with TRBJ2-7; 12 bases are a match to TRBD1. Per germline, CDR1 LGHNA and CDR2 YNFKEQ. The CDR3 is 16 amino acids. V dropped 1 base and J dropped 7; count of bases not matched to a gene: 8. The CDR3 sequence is CASSQGPGQGAWEQYF. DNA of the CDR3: TGTGCCAGCAGCCAAGGACCGGGACAGGGGGCGTGGGAGCAGTACTTC.

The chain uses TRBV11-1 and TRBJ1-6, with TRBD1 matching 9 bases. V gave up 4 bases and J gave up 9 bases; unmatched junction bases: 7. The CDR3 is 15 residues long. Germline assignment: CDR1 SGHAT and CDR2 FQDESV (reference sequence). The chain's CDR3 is CASSWEQGASSPLHF. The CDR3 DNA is TGTGCCAGCAGCTGGGAACAGGGGGCGTCTTCACCCCTCCACTTT.

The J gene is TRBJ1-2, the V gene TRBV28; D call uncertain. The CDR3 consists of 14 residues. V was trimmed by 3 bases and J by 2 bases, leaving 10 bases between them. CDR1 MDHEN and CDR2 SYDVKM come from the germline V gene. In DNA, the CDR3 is TGTGCCAGCAGTTTGCCGGCGGTCAACTATGGCTACACCTTC. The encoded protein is CASSLPAVNYGYTF.

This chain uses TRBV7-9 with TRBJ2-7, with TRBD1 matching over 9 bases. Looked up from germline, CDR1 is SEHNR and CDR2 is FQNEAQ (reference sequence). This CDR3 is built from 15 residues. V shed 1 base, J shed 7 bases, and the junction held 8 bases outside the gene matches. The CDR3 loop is CASSLGYRGQGEQYF. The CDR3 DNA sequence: TGTGCCAGCAGCTTAGGTTACAGGGGGCAGGGGGAGCAGTACTTC.

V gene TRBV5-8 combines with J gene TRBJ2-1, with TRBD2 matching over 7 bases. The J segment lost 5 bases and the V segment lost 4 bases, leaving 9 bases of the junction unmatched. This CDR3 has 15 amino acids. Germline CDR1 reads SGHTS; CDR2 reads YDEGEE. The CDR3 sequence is CASSILTSRHNEQFF. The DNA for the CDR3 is TGTGCCAGCAGCATTCTGACTAGCAGACACAATGAGCAGTTCTTC.

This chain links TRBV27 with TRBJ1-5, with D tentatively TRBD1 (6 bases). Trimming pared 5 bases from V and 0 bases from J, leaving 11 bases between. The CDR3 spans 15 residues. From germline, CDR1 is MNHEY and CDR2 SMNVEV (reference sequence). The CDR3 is CASSPGQFSNQPQHF. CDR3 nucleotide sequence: TGTGCCAGCAGTCCCGGACAGTTTAGCAATCAGCCCCAGCATTTT.

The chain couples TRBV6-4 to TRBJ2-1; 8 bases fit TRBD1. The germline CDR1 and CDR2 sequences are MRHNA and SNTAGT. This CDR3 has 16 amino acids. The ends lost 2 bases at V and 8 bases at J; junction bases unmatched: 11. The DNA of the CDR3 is TGTGCCAGCAGTGACCTACAGGGGGGTCCTTATGATGAGCAGTTCTTC. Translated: CASSDLQGGPYDEQFF.

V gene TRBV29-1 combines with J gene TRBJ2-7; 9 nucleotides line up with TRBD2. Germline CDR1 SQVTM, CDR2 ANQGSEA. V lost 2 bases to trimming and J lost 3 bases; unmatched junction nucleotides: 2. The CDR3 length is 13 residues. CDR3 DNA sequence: TGCAGCGTTGAATGGCGGGAGGGCTACGAGCAGTACTTC. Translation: CSVEWREGYEQYF.

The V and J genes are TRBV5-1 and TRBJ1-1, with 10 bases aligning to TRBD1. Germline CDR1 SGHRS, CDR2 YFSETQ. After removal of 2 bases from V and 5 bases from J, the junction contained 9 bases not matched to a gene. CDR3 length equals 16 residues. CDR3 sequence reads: CASSFVPTGGYTEAFF. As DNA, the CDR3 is TGCGCCAGCAGCTTTGTTCCGACAGGGGGCTATACTGAAGCTTTCTTT.

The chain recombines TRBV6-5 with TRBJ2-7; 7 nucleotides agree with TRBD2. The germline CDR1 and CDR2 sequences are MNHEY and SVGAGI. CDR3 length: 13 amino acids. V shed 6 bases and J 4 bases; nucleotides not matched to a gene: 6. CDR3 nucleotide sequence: TGTGCCAGCAGGGAGGGACTACTATACGAGCAGTACTTC. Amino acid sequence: CASREGLLYEQYF.